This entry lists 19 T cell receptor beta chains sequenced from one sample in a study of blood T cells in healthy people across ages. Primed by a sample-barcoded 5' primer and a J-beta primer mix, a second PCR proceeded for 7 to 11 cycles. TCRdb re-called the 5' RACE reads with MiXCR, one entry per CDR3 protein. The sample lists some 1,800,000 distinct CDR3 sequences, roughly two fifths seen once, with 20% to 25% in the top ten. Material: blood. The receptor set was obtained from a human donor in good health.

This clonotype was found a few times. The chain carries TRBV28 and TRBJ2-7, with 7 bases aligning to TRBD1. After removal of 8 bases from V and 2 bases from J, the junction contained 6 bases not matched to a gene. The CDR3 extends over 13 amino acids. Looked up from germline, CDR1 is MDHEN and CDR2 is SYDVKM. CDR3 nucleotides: TGTGCCAGCCGACCGGGACAGACCTACGAGCAGTACTTC. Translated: CASRPGQTYEQYF.

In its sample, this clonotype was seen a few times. The CDR3 sequence is CASSQEVSKNIQYF. Here the CDR3 DNA reads TGCGCCAGCAGCCAAGAAGTCTCGAAAAACATTCAGTACTTC. The genes are TRBV4-3 and TRBJ2-4, with no clear D. The CDR3 covers 14 residues. V gave up 0 bases and J gave up 4 bases, with 7 bases separating them. Germline V CDR1 and CDR2: LGHNA, YSLEER.

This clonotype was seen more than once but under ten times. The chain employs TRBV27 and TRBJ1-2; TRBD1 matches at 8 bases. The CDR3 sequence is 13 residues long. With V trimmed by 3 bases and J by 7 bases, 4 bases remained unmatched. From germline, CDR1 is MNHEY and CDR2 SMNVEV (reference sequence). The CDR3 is CASSFGTGTGYTF. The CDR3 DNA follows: TGTGCCAGCAGTTTCGGGACAGGAACTGGCTACACCTTC.

DNA for the CDR3: TGTGCCAGCAACCGCCCGGGGGGCAGCTACACCTTC. It encodes CASNRPGGSYTF. V gene TRBV7-2 combines with J gene TRBJ1-2, with D possibly being TRBD1 (6 bases). Germline CDR1 and CDR2: SGHTA and FQGNSA. The CDR3 sequence is 12 residues long. Trimming stripped 7 bases from V and 9 bases from J, with 15 bases between.

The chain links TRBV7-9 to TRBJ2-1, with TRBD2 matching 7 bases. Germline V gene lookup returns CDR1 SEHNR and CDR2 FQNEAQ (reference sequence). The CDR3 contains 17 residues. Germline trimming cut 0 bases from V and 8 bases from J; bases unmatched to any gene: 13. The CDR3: CASSLAGGVAIIDEQFF. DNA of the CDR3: TGTGCCAGCAGCTTAGCGGGGGGGGTAGCTATCATCGATGAGCAGTTCTTC.

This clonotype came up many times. The CDR3 sequence is CATSRDQADTQYF. DNA for the CDR3: TGTGCCACCAGCAGAGATCAGGCAGATACGCAGTATTTT. This chain connects TRBV15 to TRBJ2-3, with D uncertain. Trimming cost V 0 bases and J 4 bases, with 5 bases left between them. The germline CDR1 and CDR2 sequences are LNHNV and YYDKDF (reference sequence). The CDR3 extends over 13 amino acids.

The CDR3 spells CASSFFTNIRVSDTEAFF. In DNA, the CDR3 is TGTGCCAGCAGTTTCTTTACTAATATCAGGGTATCGGACACTGAAGCTTTCTTT. The J gene is TRBJ1-1, the V gene TRBV12-3 or TRBV12-4; D is perhaps TRBD1 (5 bases). V lost 3 bases and J 3 bases, leaving 23 bases between the germline ends. The CDR3 is 18 amino acids.

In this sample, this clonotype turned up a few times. This CDR3 reads CASTQGTGLEKLFF. CDR3 coding DNA: TGCGCCAGCACCCAAGGGACAGGGCTTGAAAAACTGTTTTTT. This chain links TRBV5-1 with TRBJ1-4, with 9 positions matching TRBD1. V lost 6 bases and J lost 7; bases outside the gene matches: 7. The CDR3 runs 14 residues. CDR1 is SGHRS and CDR2 is YFSETQ in the germline V gene.

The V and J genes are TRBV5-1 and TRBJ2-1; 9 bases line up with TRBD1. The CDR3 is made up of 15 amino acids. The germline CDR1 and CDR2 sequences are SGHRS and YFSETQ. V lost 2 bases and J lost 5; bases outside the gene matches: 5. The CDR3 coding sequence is TGCGCCAGCAGCTTCCGGGACAGGGTCAACAATGAGCAGTTCTTC. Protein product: CASSFRDRVNNEQFF.

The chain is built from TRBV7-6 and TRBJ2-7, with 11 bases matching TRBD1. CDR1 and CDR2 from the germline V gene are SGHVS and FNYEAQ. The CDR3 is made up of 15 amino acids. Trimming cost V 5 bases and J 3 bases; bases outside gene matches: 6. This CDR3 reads CASSQGQGAVYEQYF. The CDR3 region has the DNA TGTGCCAGCAGCCAAGGACAGGGGGCCGTCTACGAGCAGTACTTC. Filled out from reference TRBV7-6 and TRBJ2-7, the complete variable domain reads GAGVSQSPRYKVTKRGQDVALRCDPISGHVSLYWYRQALGQGPEFLTYFNYEAQQDKSGLPNDRFSAERPEGSISTLTIQRTEQRDSAMYRCASSQGQGAVYEQYFGPGTRLTVT.

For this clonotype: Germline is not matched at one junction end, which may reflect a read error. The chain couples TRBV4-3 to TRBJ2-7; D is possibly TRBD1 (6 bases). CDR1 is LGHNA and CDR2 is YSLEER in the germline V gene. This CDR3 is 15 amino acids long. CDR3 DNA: TGCGCCCGCAGCCAAGATTGGACAGCCTCCTACGAGCAGTACTTC. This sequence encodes CARSQDWTASYEQYF.

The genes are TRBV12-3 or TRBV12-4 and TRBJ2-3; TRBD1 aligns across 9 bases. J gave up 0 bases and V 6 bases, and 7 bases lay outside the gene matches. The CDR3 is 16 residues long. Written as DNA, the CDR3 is TGTGCCAGCAGCAGGACAGGGGCACCTAGCACAGATACGCAGTATTTT. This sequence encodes CASSRTGAPSTDTQYF.

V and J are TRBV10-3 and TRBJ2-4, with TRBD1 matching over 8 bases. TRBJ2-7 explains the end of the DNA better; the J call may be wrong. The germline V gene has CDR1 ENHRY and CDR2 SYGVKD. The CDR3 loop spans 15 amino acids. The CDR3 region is CAISDPDRAAYEQYF. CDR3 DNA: TGTGCCATCAGTGACCCGGACAGGGCCGCCTACGAGCAGTACTTC.

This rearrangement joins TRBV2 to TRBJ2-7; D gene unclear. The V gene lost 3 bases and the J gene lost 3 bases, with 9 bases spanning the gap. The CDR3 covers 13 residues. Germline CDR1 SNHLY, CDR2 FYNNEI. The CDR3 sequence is CASSEIQFYEQYF. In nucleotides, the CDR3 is TGTGCCAGCAGTGAGATCCAGTTCTACGAGCAGTACTTC.

CDR3 bases: TGTGCCAGCAGTGGACTAGCGGGGAACGAGCAGTACTTC. Its translation is CASSGLAGNEQYF. This chain joins TRBV12-3 or TRBV12-4 and TRBJ2-4; 12 bases line up with TRBD2. The DNA end is a closer match to TRBJ2-7, so the J assignment may be wrong. This CDR3 is 13 amino acids long.

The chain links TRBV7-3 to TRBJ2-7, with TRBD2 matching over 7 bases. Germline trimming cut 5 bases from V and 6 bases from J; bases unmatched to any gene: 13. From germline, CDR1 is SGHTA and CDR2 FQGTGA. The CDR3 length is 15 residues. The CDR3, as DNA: TGTGCCAGCAGCCCGGGGGGTGGCGGGGTACTCGAGCAGTACTTC. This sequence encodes CASSPGGGGVLEQYF.

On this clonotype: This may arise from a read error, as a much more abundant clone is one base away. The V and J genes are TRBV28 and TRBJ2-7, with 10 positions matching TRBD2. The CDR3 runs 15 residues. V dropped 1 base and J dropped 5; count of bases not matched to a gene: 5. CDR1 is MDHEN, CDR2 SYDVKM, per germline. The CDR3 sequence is CASSLSLAGAHEQYF. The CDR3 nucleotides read TGTGCCAGCAGTTTATCCCTAGCGGGGGCCCACGAGCAGTACTTC.

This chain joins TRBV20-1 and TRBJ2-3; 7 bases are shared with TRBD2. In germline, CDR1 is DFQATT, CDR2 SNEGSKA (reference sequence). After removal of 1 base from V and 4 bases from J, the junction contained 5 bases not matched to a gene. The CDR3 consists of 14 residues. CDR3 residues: CSARVASGSDTQYF. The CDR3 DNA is TGCAGTGCTAGAGTTGCTAGCGGTTCAGATACGCAGTATTTT.

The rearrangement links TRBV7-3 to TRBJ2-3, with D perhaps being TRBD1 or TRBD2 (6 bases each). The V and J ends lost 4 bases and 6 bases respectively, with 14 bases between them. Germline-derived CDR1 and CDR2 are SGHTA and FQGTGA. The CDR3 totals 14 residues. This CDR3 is CASSSTGGSDTQYF. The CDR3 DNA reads TGTGCCAGCAGCTCGACCGGGGGCTCGGATACGCAGTATTTT.